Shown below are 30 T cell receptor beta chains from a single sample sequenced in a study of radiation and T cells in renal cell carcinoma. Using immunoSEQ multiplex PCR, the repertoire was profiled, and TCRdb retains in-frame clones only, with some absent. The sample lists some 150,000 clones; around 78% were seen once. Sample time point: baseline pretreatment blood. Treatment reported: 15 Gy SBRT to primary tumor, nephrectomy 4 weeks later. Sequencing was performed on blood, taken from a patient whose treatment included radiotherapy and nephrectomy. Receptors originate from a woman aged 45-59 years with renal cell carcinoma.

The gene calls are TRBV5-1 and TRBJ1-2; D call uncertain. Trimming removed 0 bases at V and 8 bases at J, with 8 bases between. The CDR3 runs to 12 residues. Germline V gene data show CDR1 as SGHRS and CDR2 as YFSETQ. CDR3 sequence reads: CASSLGREGYTF. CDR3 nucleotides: TGCGCCAGCAGCTTGGGACGAGAAGGCTACACCTTC.

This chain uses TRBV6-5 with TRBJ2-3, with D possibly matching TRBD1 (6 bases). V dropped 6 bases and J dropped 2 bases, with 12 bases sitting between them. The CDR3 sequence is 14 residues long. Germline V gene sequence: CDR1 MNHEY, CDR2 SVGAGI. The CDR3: CASRSGDPTDTQYF. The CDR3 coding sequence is TGTGCCAGCAGATCAGGGGACCCCACAGATACGCAGTATTTT.

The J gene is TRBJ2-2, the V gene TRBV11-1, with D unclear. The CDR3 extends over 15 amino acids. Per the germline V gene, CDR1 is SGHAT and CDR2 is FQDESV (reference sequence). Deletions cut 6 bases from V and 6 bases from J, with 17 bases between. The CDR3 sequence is CASSPRFGDPGELFF. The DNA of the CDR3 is TGTGCCAGCAGTCCCCGTTTTGGCGATCCCGGGGAGCTGTTTTTT.

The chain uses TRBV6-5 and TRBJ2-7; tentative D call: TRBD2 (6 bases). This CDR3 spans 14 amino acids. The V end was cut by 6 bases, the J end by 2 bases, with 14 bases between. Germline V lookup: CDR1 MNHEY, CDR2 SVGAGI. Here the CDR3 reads CASRRDSSTYEQYF. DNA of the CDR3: TGTGCCAGCAGGAGGGACTCCTCGACCTACGAGCAGTACTTC.

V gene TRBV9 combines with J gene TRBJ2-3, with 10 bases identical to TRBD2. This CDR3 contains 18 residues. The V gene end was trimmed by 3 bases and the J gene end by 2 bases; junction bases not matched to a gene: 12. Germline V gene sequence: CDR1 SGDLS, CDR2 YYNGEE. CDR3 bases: TGTGCCAGCAGCGCGAGTAGGATAGGACTAGCGGACACAGATACGCAGTATTTT. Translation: CASSASRIGLADTDTQYF.

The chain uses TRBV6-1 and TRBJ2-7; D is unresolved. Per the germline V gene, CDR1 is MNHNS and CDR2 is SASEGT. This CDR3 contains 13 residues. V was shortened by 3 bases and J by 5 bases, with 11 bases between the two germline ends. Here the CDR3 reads CASSEVREDEQYF. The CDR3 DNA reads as TGTGCCAGCAGTGAGGTGCGAGAGGACGAGCAGTACTTC.

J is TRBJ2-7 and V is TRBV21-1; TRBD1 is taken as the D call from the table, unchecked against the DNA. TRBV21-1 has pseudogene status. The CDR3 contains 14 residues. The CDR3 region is CASSKVQRIYEQYF. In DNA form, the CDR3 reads TGTGCCAGCAGCAAAGTACAGAGAATCTACGAGCAGTACTTC.

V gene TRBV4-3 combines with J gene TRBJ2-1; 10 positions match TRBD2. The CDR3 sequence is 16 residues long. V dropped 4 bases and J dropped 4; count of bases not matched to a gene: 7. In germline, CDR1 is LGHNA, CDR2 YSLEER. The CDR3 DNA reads TGCGCCAGCAGCCCCCAATTAGCGGGGGGTTACAATGAGCAGTTCTTC. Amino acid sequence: CASSPQLAGGYNEQFF.

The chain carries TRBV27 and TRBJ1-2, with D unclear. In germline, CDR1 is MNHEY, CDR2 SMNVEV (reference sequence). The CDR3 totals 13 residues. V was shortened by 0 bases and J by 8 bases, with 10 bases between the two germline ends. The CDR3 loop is CASSLSGINGYTF. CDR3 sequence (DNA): TGTGCCAGCAGTTTATCGGGCATCAACGGCTACACCTTC.

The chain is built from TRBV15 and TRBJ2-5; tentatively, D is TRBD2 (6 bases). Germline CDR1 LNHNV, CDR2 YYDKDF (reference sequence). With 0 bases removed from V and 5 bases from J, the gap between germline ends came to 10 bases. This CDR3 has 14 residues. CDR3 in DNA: TGTGCCACCAGCAGAGATTCGGAGGGGGAGACCCAGTACTTC. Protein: CATSRDSEGETQYF.

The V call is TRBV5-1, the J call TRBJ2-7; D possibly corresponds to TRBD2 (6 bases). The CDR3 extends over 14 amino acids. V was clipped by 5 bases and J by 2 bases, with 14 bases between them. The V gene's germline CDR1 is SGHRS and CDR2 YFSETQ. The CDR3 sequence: CASRLRLGPYEQYF. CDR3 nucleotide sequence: TGCGCCAGCAGGTTAAGACTAGGACCCTACGAGCAGTACTTC. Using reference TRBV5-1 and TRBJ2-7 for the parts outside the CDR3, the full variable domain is KAGVTQTPRYLIKTRGQQVTLSCSPISGHRSVSWYQQTPGQGLQFLFEYFSETQRNKGNFPGRFSGRQFSNSRSEMNVSTLELGDSALYLCASRLRLGPYEQYFGPGTRLTVT.

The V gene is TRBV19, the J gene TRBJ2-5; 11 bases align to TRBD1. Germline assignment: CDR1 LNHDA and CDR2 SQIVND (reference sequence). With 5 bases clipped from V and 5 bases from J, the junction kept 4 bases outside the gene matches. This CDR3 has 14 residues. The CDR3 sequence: CASSLGQGVETQYF. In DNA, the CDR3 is TGTGCCAGTAGTCTGGGACAGGGGGTTGAGACCCAGTACTTC. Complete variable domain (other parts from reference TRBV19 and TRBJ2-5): DGGITQSPKYLFRKEGQNVTLSCEQNLNHDAMYWYRQDPGQGLRLIYYSQIVNDFQKGDIAEGYSVSREKKESFPLTVTSAQKNPTAFYLCASSLGQGVETQYFGPGTRLLVL.

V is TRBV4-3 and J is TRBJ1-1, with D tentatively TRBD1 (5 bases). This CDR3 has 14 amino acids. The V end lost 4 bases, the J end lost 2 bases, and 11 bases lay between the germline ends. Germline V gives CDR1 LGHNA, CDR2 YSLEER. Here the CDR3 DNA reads TGCGCCAGCAGCCCCCGAACAGGAAACACTGAAGCTTTCTTT. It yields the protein CASSPRTGNTEAFF.

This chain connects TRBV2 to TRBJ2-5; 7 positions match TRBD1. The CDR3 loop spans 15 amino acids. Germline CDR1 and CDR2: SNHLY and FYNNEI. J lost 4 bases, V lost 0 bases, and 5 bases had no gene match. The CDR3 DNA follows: TGTGCCAGCAGTGAAGCTCAGGGGGTTGGAGAGACCCAGTACTTC. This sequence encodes CASSEAQGVGETQYF. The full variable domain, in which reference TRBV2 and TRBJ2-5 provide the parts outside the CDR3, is EPEVTQTPSHQVTQMGQEVILRCVPISNHLYFYWYRQILGQKVEFLVSFYNNEISEKSEIFDDQFSVERPDGSNFTLKIRSTKLEDSAMYFCASSEAQGVGETQYFGPGTRLLVL.

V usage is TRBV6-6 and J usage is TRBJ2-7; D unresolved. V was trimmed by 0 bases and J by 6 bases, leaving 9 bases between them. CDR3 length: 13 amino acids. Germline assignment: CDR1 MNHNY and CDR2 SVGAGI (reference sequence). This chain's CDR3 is CASSYSSSREQYF. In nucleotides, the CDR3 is TGTGCCAGCAGTTACTCGAGTAGTCGCGAGCAGTACTTC.

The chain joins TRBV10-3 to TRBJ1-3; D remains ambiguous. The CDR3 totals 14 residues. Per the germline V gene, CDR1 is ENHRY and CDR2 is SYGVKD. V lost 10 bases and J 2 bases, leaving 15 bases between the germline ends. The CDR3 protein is CATGGQVTGNTIYF. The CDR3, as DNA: TGTGCCACGGGAGGGCAGGTGACTGGAAACACCATATATTTT.

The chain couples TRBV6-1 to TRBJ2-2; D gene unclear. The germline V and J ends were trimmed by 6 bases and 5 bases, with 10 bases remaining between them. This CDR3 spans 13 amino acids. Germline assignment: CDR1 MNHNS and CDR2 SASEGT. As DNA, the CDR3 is TGTGCCAGCAGGGGCCTGATTACCGGGGAGCTGTTTTTT. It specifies CASRGLITGELFF.

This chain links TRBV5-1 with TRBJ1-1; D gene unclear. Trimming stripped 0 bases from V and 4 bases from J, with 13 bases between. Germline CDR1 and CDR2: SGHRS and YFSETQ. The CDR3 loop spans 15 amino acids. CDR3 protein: CASSLDGRGGTEAFF. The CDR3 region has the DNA TGCGCCAGCAGCTTGGACGGCCGGGGTGGCACTGAAGCTTTCTTT.

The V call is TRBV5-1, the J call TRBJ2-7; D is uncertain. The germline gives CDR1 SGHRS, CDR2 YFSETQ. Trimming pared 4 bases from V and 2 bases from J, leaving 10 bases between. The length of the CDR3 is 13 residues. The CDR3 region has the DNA TGCGCCAGCAGCATTAGTGAGCCCTACGAGCAGTACTTC. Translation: CASSISEPYEQYF.

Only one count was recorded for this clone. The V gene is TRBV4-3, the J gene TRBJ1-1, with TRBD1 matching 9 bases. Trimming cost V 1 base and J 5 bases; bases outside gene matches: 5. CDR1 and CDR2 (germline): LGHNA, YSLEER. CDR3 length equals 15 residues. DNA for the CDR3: TGCGCCAGCAGCCAAGTCTTGGGACAGGGAACTGAAGCTTTCTTT. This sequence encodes CASSQVLGQGTEAFF.

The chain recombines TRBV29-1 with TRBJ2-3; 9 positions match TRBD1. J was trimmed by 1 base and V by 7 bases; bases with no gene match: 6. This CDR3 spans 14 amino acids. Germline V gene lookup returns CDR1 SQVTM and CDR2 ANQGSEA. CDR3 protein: CSAMTGGGTDTQYF. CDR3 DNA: TGCAGCGCGATGACAGGGGGTGGCACAGATACGCAGTATTTT.

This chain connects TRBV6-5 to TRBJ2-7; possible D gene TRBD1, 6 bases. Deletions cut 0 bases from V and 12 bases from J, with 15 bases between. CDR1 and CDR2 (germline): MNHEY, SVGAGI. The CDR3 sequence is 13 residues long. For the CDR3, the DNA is TGTGCCAGCAGTTACTCGAACCAGGGGAAACCGTACTTC. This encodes CASSYSNQGKPYF.

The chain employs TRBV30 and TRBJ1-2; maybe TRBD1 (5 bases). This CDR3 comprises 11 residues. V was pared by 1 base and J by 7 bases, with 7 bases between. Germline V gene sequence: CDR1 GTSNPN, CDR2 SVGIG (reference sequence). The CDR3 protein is CAWSAGSGYTF. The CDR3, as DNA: TGTGCCTGGAGTGCAGGGAGTGGCTACACCTTC.

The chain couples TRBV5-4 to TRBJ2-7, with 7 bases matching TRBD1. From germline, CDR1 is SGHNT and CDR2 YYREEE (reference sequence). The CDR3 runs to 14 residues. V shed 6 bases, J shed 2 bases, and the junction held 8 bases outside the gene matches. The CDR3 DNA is TGTGCCAGCACCCGGGACAGCCGCCCCTACGAGCAGTACTTC. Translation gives CASTRDSRPYEQYF.

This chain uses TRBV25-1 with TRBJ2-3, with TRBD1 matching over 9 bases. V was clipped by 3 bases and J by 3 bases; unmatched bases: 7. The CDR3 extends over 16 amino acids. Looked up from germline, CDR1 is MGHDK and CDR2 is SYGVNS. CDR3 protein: CASSDSQGALTDTQYF. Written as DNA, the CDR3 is TGTGCCAGCAGTGACTCACAGGGGGCGCTGACAGATACGCAGTATTTT.

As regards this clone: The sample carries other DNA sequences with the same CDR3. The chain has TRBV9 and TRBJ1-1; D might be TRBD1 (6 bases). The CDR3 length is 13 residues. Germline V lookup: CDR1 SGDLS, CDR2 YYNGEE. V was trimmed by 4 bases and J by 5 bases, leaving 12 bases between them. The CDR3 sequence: CASSPGGRTEAFF. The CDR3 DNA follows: TGTGCCAGCAGCCCGGGGGGCCGGACTGAAGCTTTCTTT.

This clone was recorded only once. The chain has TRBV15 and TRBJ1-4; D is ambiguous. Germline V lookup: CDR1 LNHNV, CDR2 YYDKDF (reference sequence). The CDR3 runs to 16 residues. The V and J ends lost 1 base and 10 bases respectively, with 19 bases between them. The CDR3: CATSRALSAGIVKLFF. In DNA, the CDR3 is TGTGCCACCAGCAGAGCTTTGTCCGCCGGGATCGTAAAACTGTTTTTT.

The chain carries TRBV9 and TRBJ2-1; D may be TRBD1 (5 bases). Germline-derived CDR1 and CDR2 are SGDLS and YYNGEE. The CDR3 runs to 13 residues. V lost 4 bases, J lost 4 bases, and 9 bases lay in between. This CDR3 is CASSTTGYNEQFF. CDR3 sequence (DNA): TGTGCCAGCAGCACTACAGGTTACAATGAGCAGTTCTTC.

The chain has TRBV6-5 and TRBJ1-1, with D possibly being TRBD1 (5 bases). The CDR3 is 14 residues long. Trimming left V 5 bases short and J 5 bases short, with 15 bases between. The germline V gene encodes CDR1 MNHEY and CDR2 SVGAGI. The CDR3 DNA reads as TGTGCCAGCAGTCCGGTGGGGGGTAGGACTGAAGCTTTCTTT. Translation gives CASSPVGGRTEAFF.

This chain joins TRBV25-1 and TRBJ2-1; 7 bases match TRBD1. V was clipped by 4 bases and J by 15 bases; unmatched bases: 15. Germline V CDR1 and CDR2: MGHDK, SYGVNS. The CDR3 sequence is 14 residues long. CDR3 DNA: TGTGCCAGCAGTGGACAGCCCGGGCAGGGGGTTTTGTTCTTC. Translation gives CASSGQPGQGVLFF.